Listed below are T cell receptor beta chains from one sample, sequenced in a study of T cell repertoires in cytomegalovirus infection. MiXCR was run by TCRdb on the reads, yielding one entry per CDR3 protein. The table includes hundreds of thousands of distinct CDR3 sequences, roughly 15% detected once. The sample was PBMCs. The receptors derive from a human donor in good health (CMV status not recorded). Some clones in this sample may be carry-over from other donors' samples. CDR3s include the opening cysteine and the closing phenylalanine or tryptophan. A D gene is named only where the DNA matches it firmly. For some rows the clone size is stated as once, few or many, or as a class when expanded; others skip it.

v_call	j_call	d_call	clone_size	cdr3_aa	cdr3_nt
TRBV7-6	TRBJ1-6	TRBD1	many	CASSLTEGAYNSPLHF	TGTGCCAGCAGCTTGACGGAGGGGGCTTACAATTCACCCCTCCACTTT
TRBV4-1	TRBJ2-7	NA	NA	CASQALRETYEQYF	TGCGCCAGCCAAGCTCTCAGGGAAACCTACGAGCAGTACTTC
TRBV29-1	TRBJ1-2	NA	once	CSAVDSPGYTF	TGCAGCGCCGTAGACAGTCCGGGCTACACCTTC
TRBV11-2	TRBJ1-1	NA	NA	CASSFPGGSNTEAFF	TGTGCCAGCAGCTTCCCCGGGGGGTCGAACACTGAAGCTTTCTTT
TRBV2	TRBJ1-1	TRBD1	NA	CASRGIEGARAEAFF	TGTGCCAGCAGGGGGATAGAGGGGGCGCGGGCTGAAGCTTTCTTT
TRBV4-1	TRBJ2-7	NA	few	CASSQDTRGIYEQYF	TGCGCCAGCAGCCAAGATACTCGCGGAATCTACGAGCAGTACTTC
TRBV7-2	TRBJ1-1	NA	many	CASSLNFMNTEAFF	TGTGCCAGCAGCTTAAACTTCATGAACACTGAAGCTTTCTTT
TRBV6-6	TRBJ1-5	TRBD1	few	CASSYGDRGNQPQHF	TGTGCCAGCAGTTACGGGGACAGGGGGAATCAGCCCCAGCATTTT
TRBV7-3	TRBJ2-1	NA	many	CASSLESSPYNEQFF	TGTGCCAGCAGCTTAGAATCGAGCCCCTACAATGAGCAGTTCTTC
TRBV5-1	TRBJ2-3	NA	NA	CASSFDLTGSRIADTQYF	TGCGCCAGCAGCTTCGATCTCACCGGGAGTCGAATCGCAGATACGCAGTATTTT
TRBV12-3/TRBV12-4	TRBJ1-2	TRBD1	many	CASSNDRGVIYGYTF	TGTGCCAGCAGTAATGACAGGGGGGTGATCTATGGCTACACCTTC
TRBV20-1	TRBJ1-1	NA	NA	CSAEQTPAEAFF	TGCAGTGCTGAACAAACTCCGGCTGAAGCTTTCTTT
TRBV7-3	TRBJ2-3	TRBD1	many	CASSLLPTGDTDTQYF	TGTGCCAGCAGCCTCCTTCCGACAGGGGACACAGATACGCAGTATTTT
TRBV19	TRBJ2-3	TRBD2	many	CASSIPAGGSRDTQYF	TGTGCCAGTAGTATACCAGCGGGGGGTTCGCGGGATACGCAGTATTTT
TRBV6-5	TRBJ2-2	TRBD2	NA	CASRRAGGHTGELFF	TGTGCCAGCAGGCGAGCGGGGGGTCACACCGGGGAGCTGTTTTTT
TRBV12-3/TRBV12-4	TRBJ1-5	NA	few	CASSLGRGGNQPQHF	TGTGCCAGCAGTTTAGGGAGGGGCGGCAATCAGCCCCAGCATTTT
TRBV7-9	TRBJ1-1	TRBD1	few	CASSLGQGADTEAFF	TGTGCCAGCAGCTTGGGACAGGGGGCAGACACTGAAGCTTTCTTT
TRBV11-1	TRBJ2-7	TRBD1	many	CASSLTGATYEQYF	TGTGCCAGCAGCTTAACAGGGGCCACCTACGAGCAGTACTTC
TRBV6-1	TRBJ1-6	NA	few	CASSEQAGNSPLHF	TGTGCCAGCAGTGAACAAGCAGGAAATTCACCCCTCCACTTT
TRBV18	TRBJ1-2	TRBD1	NA	CASSSGTDLYGYTF	TGTGCCAGCTCTTCCGGGACAGACCTCTATGGCTACACCTTC
TRBV5-4	TRBJ2-5	TRBD1	few	CASSSDRGSETQYF	TGTGCCAGCAGTTCCGACAGGGGGTCGGAGACCCAGTACTTC
TRBV7-8	TRBJ2-7	NA	NA	CASSLERRGEQYF	TGTGCCAGCAGCTTAGAACGAAGGGGCGAGCAGTACTTC
TRBV6-1	TRBJ1-5	TRBD1	NA	CASSEALNRGWNQPQHF	TGTGCCAGCAGTGAAGCCTTAAACAGGGGTTGGAATCAGCCCCAGCATTTT
TRBV7-2	TRBJ2-3	NA	NA	CASSVGIGTDTQYF	TGTGCCAGCAGCGTAGGAATCGGCACAGATACGCAGTATTTT
TRBV12-3/TRBV12-4	TRBJ1-2	NA	NA	CASSWEGIRYYTF	TGTGCCAGCAGCTGGGAGGGGATCAGATACTACACCTTC
TRBV9	TRBJ2-5	TRBD2	NA	CASSAGAGGTQETQYF	TGTGCCAGCAGCGCTGGTGCGGGGGGTACACAAGAGACCCAGTACTTC
TRBV7-2	TRBJ2-5	NA	many	CASSRSLGGETQYF	TGTGCCAGCAGCCGATCACTTGGGGGGGAGACCCAGTACTTC
TRBV4-1	TRBJ1-6	NA	few	CASSQRGNRGNSPLHF	TGCGCCAGCAGCCAACGAGGAAATCGGGGGAATTCACCCCTCCACTTT
TRBV7-2	TRBJ2-7	TRBD1	many	CASSWTGGNEQYF	TGTGCCAGCAGCTGGACAGGGGGTAACGAGCAGTACTTC
TRBV10-2	TRBJ1-4	NA	few	CASSVGEYQVATNEKLFF	TGCGCCAGCAGTGTGGGGGAGTACCAAGTTGCCACTAATGAAAAACTGTTTTTT
TRBV2	TRBJ2-5	NA	NA	CASTSRQETQYF	TGTGCCAGCACTTCTAGACAAGAGACCCAGTACTTC
TRBV7-2	TRBJ2-2	NA	many	CASSFLLANTGELFF	TGTGCCAGCAGCTTCTTATTGGCGAACACCGGGGAGCTGTTTTTT
TRBV7-2	TRBJ2-2	NA	many	CASGGRNTGELFF	TGTGCCAGCGGGGGCAGGAACACCGGGGAGCTGTTTTTT
TRBV7-9	TRBJ2-7	TRBD1	many	CASSPPPDRGYEQYF	TGTGCCAGCAGCCCCCCCCCGGACAGGGGCTACGAGCAGTACTTC
TRBV28	TRBJ1-4	NA	NA	CASGFGGYEKLFF	TGTGCCAGCGGTTTTGGGGGCTATGAAAAACTGTTTTTT
TRBV18	TRBJ2-5	NA	few	CASSPTGMETQYF	TGTGCCAGCTCACCTACAGGAATGGAGACCCAGTACTTC
TRBV7-2	TRBJ2-3	TRBD2	NA	CASSLGGGRVVAIITSTDTQYF	TGTGCCAGCAGCTTAGGGGGGGGGAGAGTTGTCGCGATAATAACTAGCACAGATACGCAGTATTTT
TRBV7-9	TRBJ1-2	NA	many	CASSLALGEGYYGYTF	TGTGCCAGCAGCTTAGCCTTAGGGGAGGGCTACTATGGCTACACCTTC
TRBV7-2	TRBJ2-6	NA	many	CASSLAGRSGANVLTF	TGTGCCAGCAGCTTAGCAGGGCGGTCTGGGGCCAACGTCCTGACTTTC
TRBV5-4	TRBJ2-7	NA	NA	CASSLVLDSKYSYEQYF	TGTGCCAGCAGCTTGGTGTTGGACAGCAAGTACTCCTACGAGCAGTACTTC
TRBV11-2	TRBJ2-5	TRBD1	many	CASSLGQGASTSETQYF	TGTGCCAGCAGCTTAGGGCAGGGGGCCTCTACATCAGAGACCCAGTACTTC
TRBV7-2	TRBJ2-3	NA	many	CASSWGGEADTQYF	TGTGCCAGCAGCTGGGGGGGCGAGGCAGATACGCAGTATTTT